The next 20 T cell receptor beta chains were all read from a single sample in a study of cytomegalovirus exposure and HLA in healthy donors (dated by TCRdb to 2015 to 2018). The library was made by the immunoSEQ multiplex PCR assay. For the multiplex PCR, a mixture combining 60 forward primers for TCR Vbeta segments and 13 reverse primers for TCR Jbeta segments was used. TCRdb holds this immuneACCESS table with in-frame rearrangements only. Some clones are missing; in checked studies, unresolved V genes explain under half, and the rest has no known cause. The sample records about 140,000 clones, around 72% of which are singletons. Over 2% of the sample comes from the top ten. Sequenced sample: PBMCs. These receptors were collected from a man in his forties or fifties in good health and CMV-seronegative.

This clone occurred a few times. The rearrangement uses TRBV6-1 and TRBJ2-3; 7 positions match TRBD2. V gave up 0 bases and J gave up 4 bases; unmatched junction bases: 7. The CDR3 spans 16 residues. Germline V CDR1 and CDR2: MNHNS, SASEGT. DNA for the CDR3: TGTGCCAGCAGTGAAGCGGGGGGGGGAGTTTCAGATACGCAGTATTTT. Encoded protein: CASSEAGGGVSDTQYF.

The chain couples TRBV9 to TRBJ1-2; the match to TRBD1 covers 7 bases. The CDR3 spans 13 residues. Losses at the gene ends were 4 bases for V and 6 bases for J; bases not matched to a gene: 6. Germline V gives CDR1 SGDLS, CDR2 YYNGEE. CDR3 sequence reads: CASSPRDRDGYTF. In DNA form, the CDR3 reads TGTGCCAGCAGCCCCCGGGACAGAGATGGCTACACCTTC.

Here the CDR3 DNA reads TGTGCCAGCAGTCTTAGAACCTTCTCTGGAAACACCATATATTTT. Translation: CASSLRTFSGNTIYF. The chain recombines TRBV6-1 with TRBJ1-3; unclear D gene. Germline V gives CDR1 MNHNS, CDR2 SASEGT. Trimming stripped 5 bases from V and 0 bases from J, with 11 bases between. The CDR3 covers 15 residues.

This chain joins TRBV10-3 and TRBJ1-1, with no clear D. Germline V gives CDR1 ENHRY, CDR2 SYGVKD. The CDR3 has 14 amino acids. Trimming cost V 8 bases and J 3 bases, with 16 bases left between them. The CDR3 sequence: CAIFSGNRDTEAFF. Written as DNA, the CDR3 is TGTGCCATCTTTTCGGGGAATCGTGACACTGAAGCTTTCTTT.

This chain links TRBV9 with TRBJ1-3; the match to TRBD1 covers 10 bases. J was trimmed by 1 base and V by 0 bases; bases with no gene match: 4. This CDR3 is built from 17 residues. Germline V gene sequence: CDR1 SGDLS, CDR2 YYNGEE. DNA of the CDR3: TGTGCCAGCAGCGTAGTAGGGACAGGGGCGTCTGGAAACACCATATATTTT. The encoded protein is CASSVVGTGASGNTIYF.

J is TRBJ1-4 and V is TRBV25-1; D possibly corresponds to TRBD1 (5 bases). Germline V CDR1 and CDR2: MGHDK, SYGVNS. The CDR3 has 11 residues. The V end was cut by 7 bases, the J end by 8 bases, with 8 bases between. CDR3 region: CASTPGEKLFF. The DNA for the CDR3 is TGTGCCAGCACACCAGGGGAAAAACTGTTTTTT.

V is TRBV30 and J is TRBJ1-5; D possibly corresponds to TRBD1 (6 bases). This CDR3 contains 14 residues. Germline V gene lookup returns CDR1 GTSNPN and CDR2 SVGIG (reference sequence). The ends were cut back, 2 bases at V and 5 bases at J, with 13 bases in the middle. The CDR3 region has the DNA TGTGCCTGGAGTCCTCGAGGGGGGGATCAGCCCCAGCATTTT. It is translated as CAWSPRGGDQPQHF.

This chain joins TRBV30 and TRBJ2-1; possible D gene TRBD2, 5 bases. V was shortened by 0 bases and J by 6 bases, with 9 bases between the two germline ends. Germline V gene sequence: CDR1 GTSNPN, CDR2 SVGIG (reference sequence). There are 13 residues in the CDR3. Written as DNA, the CDR3 is TGTGCCTGGAGTGTCGAGCGGAGCAATGAGCAGTTCTTC. Translation: CAWSVERSNEQFF.

The chain couples TRBV2 to TRBJ1-1; 7 nucleotides align to TRBD1. Germline loops: CDR1 SNHLY, CDR2 FYNNEI. The CDR3 runs 15 residues. V lost 2 bases and J lost 9; bases outside the gene matches: 12. This chain's CDR3 is CASSEWAGTDLKAFF. CDR3 coding DNA: TGTGCCAGCAGTGAATGGGCGGGGACAGACCTAAAAGCTTTCTTT. Full variable domain (missing parts from reference TRBV2 and TRBJ1-1): EPEVTQTPSHQVTQMGQEVILRCVPISNHLYFYWYRQILGQKVEFLVSFYNNEISEKSEIFDDQFSVERPDGSNFTLKIRSTKLEDSAMYFCASSEWAGTDLKAFFGQGTRLTVV.

This clone appeared a few times. CDR3: CASIVQGANNSPLHF. The CDR3, as DNA: TGTGCCAGCATCGTACAGGGGGCCAATAATTCACCCCTCCACTTT. The chain links TRBV6-1 to TRBJ1-6, with TRBD1 matching 9 bases. The CDR3 covers 15 residues. The trim removed 7 bases at V and 5 bases at J, leaving 6 bases unmatched. Germline V gives CDR1 MNHNS, CDR2 SASEGT.

V usage is TRBV15 and J usage is TRBJ2-7; D is undetermined. This CDR3 region has 13 residues. Trimming took 4 bases from V and 2 from J, leaving 9 bases between them. Per germline, CDR1 LNHNV and CDR2 YYDKDF (reference sequence). The CDR3 region is CATSTNVAYEQYF. DNA for the CDR3: TGTGCCACCAGCACCAACGTAGCCTACGAGCAGTACTTC.

The rearrangement uses TRBV6-5 and TRBJ1-3; maybe TRBD1 (5 bases). There are 16 residues in the CDR3. The V end was cut by 2 bases, the J end by 2 bases, with 13 bases between. CDR1 and CDR2 (germline): MNHEY, SVGAGI. The CDR3: CASSYGAARAGNTIYF. The CDR3 bases are TGTGCCAGCAGTTACGGGGCGGCCAGGGCTGGAAACACCATATATTTT.

The chain couples TRBV19 to TRBJ1-1; TRBD1 might be the D (5 bases). CDR3 length equals 13 residues. Germline V CDR1 and CDR2: LNHDA, SQIVND (reference sequence). V was clipped by 8 bases and J by 6 bases, with 16 bases between them. The CDR3 DNA reads as TGTGCCAGTTTATCGGGGGGTCGCCCTGAAGCTTTCTTT. This encodes CASLSGGRPEAFF.

This clone was seen only once. This sequence joins TRBV6-5 and TRBJ1-2; TRBD1 matches 8 bases. The CDR3 is 15 amino acids. Germline V gene sequence: CDR1 MNHEY, CDR2 SVGAGI. V was pared by 6 bases and J by 6 bases, with 12 bases of the junction left unmatched. CDR3 loop: CASRTRTGLLNGYTF. Written as DNA, the CDR3 is TGTGCCAGCAGAACCCGGACAGGGCTTCTTAATGGCTACACCTTC.

The chain joins TRBV5-1 to TRBJ1-1, with 10 nucleotides matching TRBD1. The germline V gene has CDR1 SGHRS and CDR2 YFSETQ. This CDR3 is built from 15 residues. The junction had 4 bases not matched to a gene; V was cut back by 0 bases and J by 5 bases. The CDR3 coding sequence is TGCGCCAGCAGCTTGGACGGACAGGGGGATACTGAAGCTTTCTTT. Encoded protein: CASSLDGQGDTEAFF. Full variable domain (missing parts from reference TRBV5-1 and TRBJ1-1): KAGVTQTPRYLIKTRGQQVTLSCSPISGHRSVSWYQQTPGQGLQFLFEYFSETQRNKGNFPGRFSGRQFSNSRSEMNVSTLELGDSALYLCASSLDGQGDTEAFFGQGTRLTVV.

Only a few counts were recorded for this clone. The chain uses TRBV5-4 and TRBJ2-2, with D possibly matching TRBD2 (7 bases). Germline assignment: CDR1 SGHNT and CDR2 YYREEE (reference sequence). CDR3 length: 15 residues. Trimming pared 4 bases from V and 7 bases from J, leaving 17 bases between. The CDR3 bases are TGTGCCAGCAGCCGTGAGAGGGGGGGGCGCGGGGAGCTGTTTTTT. Translating gives CASSRERGGRGELFF.

The chain couples TRBV5-6 to TRBJ2-7; D gene unclear. Deletions cut 3 bases from V and 2 bases from J, with 9 bases between. The CDR3 covers 13 residues. Germline V gene sequence: CDR1 SGHDT, CDR2 YYEEEE. CDR3 residues: CASSSHRTYEQYF. The CDR3 DNA reads as TGTGCCAGCAGCTCCCACAGAACCTACGAGCAGTACTTC. Full variable domain (outside the CDR3, taken from reference TRBV5-6 and TRBJ2-7): DAGVTQSPTHLIKTRGQQVTLRCSPKSGHDTVSWYQQALGQGPQFIFQYYEEEERQRGNFPDRFSGHQFPNYSSELNVNALLLGDSALYLCASSSHRTYEQYFGPGTRLTVT.

The gene calls are TRBV18 and TRBJ1-1; D is perhaps TRBD1 (5 bases). Trimming took 3 bases from V and 1 from J, leaving 9 bases between them. The CDR3 runs 14 residues. Germline CDR1 reads KGHSH; CDR2 reads LQKENI. This chain's CDR3 is CASSPTGWNTEAFF. The CDR3 bases are TGTGCCAGCTCACCCACAGGTTGGAACACTGAAGCTTTCTTT.

This clone was seen more than once but under ten times. The genes are TRBV7-3 and TRBJ2-5; TRBD2 matches 11 bases. V gave up 4 bases and J gave up 3 bases; unmatched junction bases: 4. CDR1 is SGHTA, CDR2 FQGTGA, per germline. The CDR3 sequence is 15 residues long. The CDR3: CASSSNSGGEETQYF. The CDR3 region has the DNA TGTGCCAGCAGCTCCAATAGCGGGGGGGAAGAGACCCAGTACTTC.

This clone occurred once. V gene TRBV7-7 combines with J gene TRBJ2-1, with 13 bases identical to TRBD2. This CDR3 comprises 16 residues. Trimming cost V 5 bases and J 4 bases; bases outside gene matches: 5. The V gene's germline CDR1 is SSHAT and CDR2 FNYEAQ (reference sequence). CDR3 loop: CASSPGLAGTYNEQFF. Here the CDR3 DNA reads TGTGCCAGCAGCCCGGGACTAGCGGGAACTTACAATGAGCAGTTCTTC.